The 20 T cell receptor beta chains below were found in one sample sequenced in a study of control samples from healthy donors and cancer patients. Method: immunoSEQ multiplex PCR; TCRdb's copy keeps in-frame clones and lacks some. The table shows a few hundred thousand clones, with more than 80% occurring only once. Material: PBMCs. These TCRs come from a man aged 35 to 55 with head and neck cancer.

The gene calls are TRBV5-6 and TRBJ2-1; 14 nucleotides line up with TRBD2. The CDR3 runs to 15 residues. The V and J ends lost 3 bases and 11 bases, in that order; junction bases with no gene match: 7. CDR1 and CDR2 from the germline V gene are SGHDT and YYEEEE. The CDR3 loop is CASSYPGLAGVKQFF. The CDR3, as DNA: TGTGCCAGCAGCTACCCGGGACTAGCGGGAGTCAAGCAGTTCTTC.

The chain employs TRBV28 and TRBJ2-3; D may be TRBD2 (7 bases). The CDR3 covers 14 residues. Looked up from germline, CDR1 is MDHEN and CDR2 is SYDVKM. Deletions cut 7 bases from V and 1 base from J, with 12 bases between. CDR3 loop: CASIEGGGTDTQYF. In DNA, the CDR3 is TGTGCCAGCATAGAGGGGGGGGGCACAGATACGCAGTATTTT.

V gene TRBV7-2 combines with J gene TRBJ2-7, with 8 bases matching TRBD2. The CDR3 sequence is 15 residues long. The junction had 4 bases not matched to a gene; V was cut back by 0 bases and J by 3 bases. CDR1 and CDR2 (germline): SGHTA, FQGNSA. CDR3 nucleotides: TGTGCCAGCAGCTTAGCGATTAGCGGGGACTACGAGCAGTACTTC. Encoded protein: CASSLAISGDYEQYF.

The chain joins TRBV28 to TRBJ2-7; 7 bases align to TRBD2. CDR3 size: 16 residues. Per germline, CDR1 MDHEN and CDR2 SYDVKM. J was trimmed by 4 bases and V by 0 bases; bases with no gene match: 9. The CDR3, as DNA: TGTGCCAGCAGTTTATGGGCCGGAGCGGGGACGTACGAGCAGTACTTC. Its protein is CASSLWAGAGTYEQYF.

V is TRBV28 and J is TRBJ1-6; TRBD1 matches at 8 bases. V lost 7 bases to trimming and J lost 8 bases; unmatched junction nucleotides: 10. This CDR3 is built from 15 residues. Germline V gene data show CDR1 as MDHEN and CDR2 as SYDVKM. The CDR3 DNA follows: TGTGCCAGCACTCACCGGTTGACAGGGGATTCACCCCTCCACTTT. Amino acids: CASTHRLTGDSPLHF.

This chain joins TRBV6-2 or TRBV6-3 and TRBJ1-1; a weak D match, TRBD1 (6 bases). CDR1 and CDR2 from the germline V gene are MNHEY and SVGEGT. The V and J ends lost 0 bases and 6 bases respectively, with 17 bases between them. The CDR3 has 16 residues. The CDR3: CASSYSPQTGAPEAFF. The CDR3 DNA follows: TGTGCCAGCAGTTACTCTCCCCAGACAGGCGCTCCTGAAGCTTTCTTT.

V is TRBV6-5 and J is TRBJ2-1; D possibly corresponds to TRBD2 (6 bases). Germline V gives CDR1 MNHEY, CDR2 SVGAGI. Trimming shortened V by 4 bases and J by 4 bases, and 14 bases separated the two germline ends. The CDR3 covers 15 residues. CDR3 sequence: CASSSSSTRYNEQFF. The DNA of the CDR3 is TGTGCCAGCAGTTCCTCCTCGACTAGGTACAATGAGCAGTTCTTC.

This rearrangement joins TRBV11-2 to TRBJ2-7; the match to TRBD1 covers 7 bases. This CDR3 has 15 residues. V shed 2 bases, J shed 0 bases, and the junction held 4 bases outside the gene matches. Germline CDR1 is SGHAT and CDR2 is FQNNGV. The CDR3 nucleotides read TGTGCCAGCAGCTTACGGTGGGACAGCTCCTACGAGCAGTACTTC. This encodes CASSLRWDSSYEQYF.

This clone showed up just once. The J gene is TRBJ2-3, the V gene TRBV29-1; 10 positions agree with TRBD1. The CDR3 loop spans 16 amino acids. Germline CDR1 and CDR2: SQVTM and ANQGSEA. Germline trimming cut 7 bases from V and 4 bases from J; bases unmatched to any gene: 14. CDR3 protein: CSGLLGQGPRADTQYF. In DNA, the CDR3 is TGCAGCGGCCTACTGGGACAGGGGCCCCGGGCAGATACGCAGTATTTT.

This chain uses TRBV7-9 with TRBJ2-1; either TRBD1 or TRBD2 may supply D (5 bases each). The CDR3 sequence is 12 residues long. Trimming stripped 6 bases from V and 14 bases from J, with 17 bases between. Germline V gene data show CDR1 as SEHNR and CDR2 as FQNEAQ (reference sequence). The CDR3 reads CASRLGASEEFF. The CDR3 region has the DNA TGTGCCAGCAGGCTCGGGGCCTCCGAGGAGTTCTTC.

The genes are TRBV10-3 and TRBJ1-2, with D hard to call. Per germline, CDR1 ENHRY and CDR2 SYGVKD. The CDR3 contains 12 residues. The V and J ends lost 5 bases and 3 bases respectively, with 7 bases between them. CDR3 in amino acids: CAISPNYYGYTF. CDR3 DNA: TGTGCCATCAGTCCCAACTACTATGGCTACACCTTC.

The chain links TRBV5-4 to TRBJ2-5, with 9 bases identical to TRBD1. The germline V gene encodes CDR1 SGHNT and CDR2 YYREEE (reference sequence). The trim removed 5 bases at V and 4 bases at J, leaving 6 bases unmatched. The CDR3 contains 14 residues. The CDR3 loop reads CASSQGQGRETQYF. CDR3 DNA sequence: TGTGCCAGCAGTCAGGGACAGGGAAGAGAGACCCAGTACTTC.

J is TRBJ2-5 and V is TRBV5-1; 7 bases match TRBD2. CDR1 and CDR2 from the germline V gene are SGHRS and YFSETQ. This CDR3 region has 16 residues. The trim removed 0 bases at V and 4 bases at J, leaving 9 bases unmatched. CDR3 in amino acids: CASSLVGGRVAETQYF. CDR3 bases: TGCGCCAGCAGCTTGGTTGGCGGGAGAGTGGCAGAGACCCAGTACTTC.

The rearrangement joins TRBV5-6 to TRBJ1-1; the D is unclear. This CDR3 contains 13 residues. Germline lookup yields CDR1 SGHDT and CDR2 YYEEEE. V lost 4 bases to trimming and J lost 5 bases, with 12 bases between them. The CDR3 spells CASSALPGTEAFF. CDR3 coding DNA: TGTGCCAGCAGCGCCTTGCCGGGGACTGAAGCTTTCTTT.

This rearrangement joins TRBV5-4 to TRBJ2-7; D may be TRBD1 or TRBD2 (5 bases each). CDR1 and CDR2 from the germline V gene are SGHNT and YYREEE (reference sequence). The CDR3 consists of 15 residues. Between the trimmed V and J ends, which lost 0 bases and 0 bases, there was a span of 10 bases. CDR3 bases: TGTGCCAGCAGCTTGGCCTGGGGGAGCTCCTACGAGCAGTACTTC. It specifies CASSLAWGSSYEQYF. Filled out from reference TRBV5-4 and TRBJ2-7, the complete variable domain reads ETGVTQSPTHLIKTRGQQVTLRCSSQSGHNTVSWYQQALGQGPQFIFQYYREEENGRGNFPPRFSGLQFPNYSSELNVNALELDDSALYLCASSLAWGSSYEQYFGPGTRLTVT.

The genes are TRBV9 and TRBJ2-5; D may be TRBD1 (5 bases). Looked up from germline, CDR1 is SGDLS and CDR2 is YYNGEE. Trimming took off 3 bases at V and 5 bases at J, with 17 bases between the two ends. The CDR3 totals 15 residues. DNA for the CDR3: TGTGCCAGCAGCGCCATTCTAGGGCAGGGTGAGACCCAGTACTTC. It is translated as CASSAILGQGETQYF.

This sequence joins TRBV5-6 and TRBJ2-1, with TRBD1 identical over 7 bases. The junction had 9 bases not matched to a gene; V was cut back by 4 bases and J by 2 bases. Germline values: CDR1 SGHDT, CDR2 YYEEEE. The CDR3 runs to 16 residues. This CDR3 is CASSLPIDRAYNEQFF. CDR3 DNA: TGTGCCAGCAGCCTCCCCATCGACAGGGCCTACAATGAGCAGTTCTTC.

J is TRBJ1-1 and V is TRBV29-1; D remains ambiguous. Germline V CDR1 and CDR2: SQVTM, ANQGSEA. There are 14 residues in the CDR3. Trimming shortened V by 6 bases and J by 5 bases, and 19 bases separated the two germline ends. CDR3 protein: CSVRQASRGTEAFF. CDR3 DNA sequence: TGCAGCGTACGTCAGGCCTCACGCGGGACTGAAGCTTTCTTT.

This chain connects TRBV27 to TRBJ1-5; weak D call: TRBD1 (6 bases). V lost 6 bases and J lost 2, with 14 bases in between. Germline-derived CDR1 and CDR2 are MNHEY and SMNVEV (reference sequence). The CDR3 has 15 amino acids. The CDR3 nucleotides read TGTGCCAGCAGCCCCACCAGGACAGGCAATCAGCCCCAGCATTTT. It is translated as CASSPTRTGNQPQHF.

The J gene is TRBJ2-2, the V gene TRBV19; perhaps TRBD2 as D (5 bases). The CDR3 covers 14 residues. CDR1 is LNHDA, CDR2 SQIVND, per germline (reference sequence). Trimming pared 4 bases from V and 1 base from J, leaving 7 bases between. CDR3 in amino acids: CASSTDWNTGELFF. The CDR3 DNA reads TGTGCCAGTAGTACGGACTGGAACACCGGGGAGCTGTTTTTT.